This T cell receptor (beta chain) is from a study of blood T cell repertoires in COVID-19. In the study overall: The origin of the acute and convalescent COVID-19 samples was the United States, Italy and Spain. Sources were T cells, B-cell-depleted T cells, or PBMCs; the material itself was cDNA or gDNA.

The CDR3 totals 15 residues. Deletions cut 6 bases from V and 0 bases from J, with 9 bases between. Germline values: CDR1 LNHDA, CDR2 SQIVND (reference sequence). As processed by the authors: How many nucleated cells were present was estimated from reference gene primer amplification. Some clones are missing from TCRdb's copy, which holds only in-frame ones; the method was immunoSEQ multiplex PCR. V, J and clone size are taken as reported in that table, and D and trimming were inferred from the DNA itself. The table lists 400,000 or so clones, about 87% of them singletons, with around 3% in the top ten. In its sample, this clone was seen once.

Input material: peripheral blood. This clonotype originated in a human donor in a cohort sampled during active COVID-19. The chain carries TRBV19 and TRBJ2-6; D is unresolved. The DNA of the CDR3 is TGTGCCAGTAGCGCCAGGCCCTCTGGGGCCAACGTCCTGACTTTC. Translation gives CASSARPSGANVLTF.